A single sample is the source of the 8 T cell receptor beta chains below, sequenced in a study of T cell changes during pregnancy in multiple sclerosis. Sequenced by immunoSEQ multiplex PCR; TCRdb stores in-frame clones only, minus some. Seen here are about 51,000 clones, 94% observed once, and the top ten hold around 0.6%. Sample: CD4+ T cells from peripheral blood mononuclear cells, taken in the second trimester of pregnancy. The receptors derive from a female donor with multiple sclerosis, enrolled in a pregnancy study.

This chain connects TRBV27 to TRBJ1-5; D possibly corresponds to TRBD1 (6 bases). Germline CDR1 reads MNHEY; CDR2 reads SMNVEV (reference sequence). V lost 8 bases and J 4 bases, leaving 21 bases between the germline ends. The CDR3 extends over 16 amino acids. The CDR3 nucleotides read TGTGCCAGCGGGAACACAGCGGGGGCAGTTAATCAGCCCCAGCATTTT. It translates to CASGNTAGAVNQPQHF.

V and J are TRBV5-1 and TRBJ2-7; the D gene is possibly TRBD2 (6 bases). Trimming pared 4 bases from V and 1 base from J, leaving 15 bases between. CDR3 length: 15 residues. Germline CDR1 is SGHRS and CDR2 is YFSETQ. The CDR3 DNA follows: TGCGCCAGCAGCCCCACAAGTAGCGGTTCCTACGAGCAGTACTTC. Amino acids: CASSPTSSGSYEQYF.

This clone was picked up one time. The chain carries TRBV6-6 and TRBJ1-3, with 8 bases lining up with TRBD1. This CDR3 has 15 amino acids. CDR1 MNHNY and CDR2 SVGAGI come from the germline V gene (reference sequence). V dropped 6 bases and J dropped 2; count of bases not matched to a gene: 6. CDR3 in DNA: TGTGCCAGCAGCCAACAGGGGGTCGCTGGAAACACCATATATTTT. Residues: CASSQQGVAGNTIYF.

This chain joins TRBV9 and TRBJ2-7, with D perhaps TRBD1 (5 bases). In germline, CDR1 is SGDLS, CDR2 YYNGEE. Trimming removed 2 bases from V and 1 base from J, with 19 bases in between. The CDR3 has 17 amino acids. The CDR3 region has the DNA TGTGCCAGCAGCGTCTCTAAAGGGGCCACCCTATCCTACGAGCAGTACTTC. Amino acid sequence: CASSVSKGATLSYEQYF.

The J gene is TRBJ2-1, the V gene TRBV7-2, with 7 bases fitting TRBD2. This CDR3 has 15 residues. The V segment lost 1 base and the J segment 3 bases; nucleotides outside the gene matches: 3. CDR1 SGHTA and CDR2 FQGNSA come from the germline V gene. The CDR3 nucleotides are TGTGCCAGCAGCTTAGTGGGGGGGAACTACAATGAGCAGTTCTTC. Amino acid sequence: CASSLVGGNYNEQFF.

This clone was picked up one time. The chain couples TRBV7-2 to TRBJ2-2, with unresolved D. This CDR3 has 18 amino acids. Germline V gene data show CDR1 as SGHTA and CDR2 as FQGNSA. Trimming took off 3 bases at V and 0 bases at J, with 17 bases between the two ends. CDR3 sequence (DNA): TGTGCCAGCAGCTTTCTGACTTGGAACCCCGCGAACACCGGGGAGCTGTTTTTT. This translates into CASSFLTWNPANTGELFF.

The V and J genes are TRBV7-2 and TRBJ2-6; D perhaps matches TRBD1 (6 bases). Germline values: CDR1 SGHTA, CDR2 FQGNSA. With 0 bases removed from V and 0 bases from J, the gap between germline ends came to 9 bases. CDR3 length: 17 amino acids. CDR3 coding DNA: TGTGCCAGCAGCTTAGCAAGACAGGTCTCTGGGGCCAACGTCCTGACTTTC. It translates to CASSLARQVSGANVLTF.

V gene TRBV6-5 combines with J gene TRBJ2-5; TRBD2 agrees at 8 bases. The junction had 8 bases not matched to a gene; V was cut back by 6 bases and J by 5 bases. The germline V gene encodes CDR1 MNHEY and CDR2 SVGAGI. The CDR3 totals 14 residues. The CDR3 DNA reads as TGTGCCAGCAGACACTCGGGGGGGAAGGAGACCCAGTACTTC. It specifies CASRHSGGKETQYF.